This T cell receptor (beta chain) was identified during a study of blood T cells in healthy people across ages. Each donor gave approximately 9.7 milliliters of peripheral blood. Combining a sample-barcoded 5' primer with a J-beta primer mix, a second PCR ran for 7 to 11 cycles. A single record per CDR3 protein comes from TCRdb applying MiXCR to the 5' RACE reads. The profile shows roughly 730,000 distinct CDR3 sequences, about 56% of them singletons. This clonotype showed up just a few times. The germline gives CDR1 MNHEY, CDR2 SMNVEV (reference sequence). The CDR3 has 14 amino acids. V lost 3 bases, J lost 6 bases, and 7 bases stayed unmatched.

Source material: blood. V usage is TRBV27 and J usage is TRBJ1-2; 7 bases are a match to TRBD1. The clonotype comes from a man aged 35-49 years in good health. The DNA of the CDR3 is TGTGCCAGCAGTTTGACTACAGGGGTACATGGCTACACCTTC. This sequence encodes CASSLTTGVHGYTF.